The entry below describes one TCR beta chain. Its antigen is currently unknown. Per the germline V gene, CDR1 is SGHTA and CDR2 is FQGNSA. The germline V and J ends were trimmed by 4 bases and 7 bases, with 13 bases remaining between them. This CDR3 is 14 amino acids long. The primer mix had 60 Vbeta and 13 Jbeta primers. Assay: immunoSEQ multiplex PCR; the TCRdb copy retains only in-frame clones and omits some. The sample includes 100,000 to 150,000 clones, approximately 80% of them seen just once. The data are from a study of cytomegalovirus exposure and HLA in healthy donors. Study-wide results and limits: Among donors in an Asian-associated ancestry cluster, a later analysis reportedly found fewer N-insertions than the approximately 700-donor mean. With further analysis later on, most CMV-associated TCR beta chains appeared HLA-restricted.

The TCR was taken from a man aged 45 to 65 in good health and CMV-seronegative. This chain connects TRBV7-2 to TRBJ1-4; a weak D match, TRBD1 (6 bases). The sequencing sample was made of PBMCs. The CDR3: CASSSIGGGEKLFF. The CDR3 DNA reads as TGTGCCAGCAGCTCGATAGGGGGGGGTGAAAAACTGTTTTTT.